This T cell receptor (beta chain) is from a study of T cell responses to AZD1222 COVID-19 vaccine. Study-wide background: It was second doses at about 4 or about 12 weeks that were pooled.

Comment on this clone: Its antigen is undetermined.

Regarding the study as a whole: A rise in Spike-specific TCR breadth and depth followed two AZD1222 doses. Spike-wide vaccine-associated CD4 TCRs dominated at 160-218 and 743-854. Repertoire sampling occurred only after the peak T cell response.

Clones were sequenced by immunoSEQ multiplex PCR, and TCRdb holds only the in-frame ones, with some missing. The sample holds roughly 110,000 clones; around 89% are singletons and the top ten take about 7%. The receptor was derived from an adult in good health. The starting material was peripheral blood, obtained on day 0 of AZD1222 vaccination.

The CDR3: CASRPGREGPTGELFF. CDR3 sequence (DNA): TGTGCTAGTCGTCCGGGGCGGGAGGGGCCCACCGGGGAGCTGTTTTTT. This sequence joins TRBV12-5 and TRBJ2-2, with 9 bases identical to TRBD2. From germline, CDR1 is LGHNT and CDR2 FRNRAP. This CDR3 region has 16 residues. Unmatched junction bases numbered 11, after V lost 8 bases and J lost 4 bases.